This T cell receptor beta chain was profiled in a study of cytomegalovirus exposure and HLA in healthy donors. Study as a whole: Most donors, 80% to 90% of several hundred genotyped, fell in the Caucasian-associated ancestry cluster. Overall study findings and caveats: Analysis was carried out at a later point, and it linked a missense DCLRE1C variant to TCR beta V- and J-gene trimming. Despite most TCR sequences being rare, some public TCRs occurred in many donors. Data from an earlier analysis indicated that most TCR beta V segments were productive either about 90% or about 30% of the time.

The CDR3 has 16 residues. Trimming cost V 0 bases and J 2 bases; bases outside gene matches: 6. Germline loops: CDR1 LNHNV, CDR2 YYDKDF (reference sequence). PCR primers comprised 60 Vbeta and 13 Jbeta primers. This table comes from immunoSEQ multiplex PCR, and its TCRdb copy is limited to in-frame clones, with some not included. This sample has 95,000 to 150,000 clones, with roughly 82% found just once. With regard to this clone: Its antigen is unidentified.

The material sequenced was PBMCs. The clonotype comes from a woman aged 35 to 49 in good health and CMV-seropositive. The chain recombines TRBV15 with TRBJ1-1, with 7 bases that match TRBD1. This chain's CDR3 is CATSRDVGGANTEAFF. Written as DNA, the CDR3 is TGTGCCACCAGCAGAGATGTAGGGGGCGCCAACACTGAAGCTTTCTTT.